This T cell receptor beta chain was obtained from a study of shared clonotypes between healthy human individuals. The sample holds one count of this clone. Genomic DNA came from 70 million to 100 million PBMCs in unsorted samples. Among the unsorted PBMC samples, replicate PCRs used 300 ng DNA, 30,000 to 35,000 T cell genomes. Sequencing was performed with immunoSEQ multiplex PCR; in TCRdb, only in-frame clones are kept and a portion is missing. The sample includes more than 450,000 clones, around 74% of them seen just once. The CDR3 length is 13 residues. The germline gives CDR1 SGHDN, CDR2 FVKESK. V lost 5 bases and J lost 4; bases outside the gene matches: 4.

The TCR sequence derives from a woman between 35 and 50 years old in good health. Some clones in this sample may be carry-over from other donors' samples. The specimen sequenced was PBMCs. The chain uses TRBV14 and TRBJ1-1; 7 nucleotides match TRBD1. The CDR3 nucleotides read TGTGCCAGCAGCTTGACAGGGCGCACTGAAGCTTTCTTT. Its protein is CASSLTGRTEAFF.